Listed here are 10 T cell receptor beta chains from one sample, sequenced in a study of radiation and T cells in renal cell carcinoma. Documented time point: baseline pretreatment blood. As to treatment: 15 Gy SBRT to primary tumor, nephrectomy 4 weeks later. Profiled with immunoSEQ multiplex PCR; TCRdb holds only in-frame clones, not every one. This repertoire shows roughly 150,000 clones, roughly nine tenths found once; its top ten account for roughly 4.1%. The sequenced sample was blood, obtained from a patient whose treatment included radiotherapy and nephrectomy. These receptors came from a woman between 65 and 79 years old with renal cell carcinoma.

The V gene is TRBV30, the J gene TRBJ2-5; 8 bases align to TRBD2. This CDR3 comprises 15 residues. From germline, CDR1 is GTSNPN and CDR2 SVGIG (reference sequence). V shed 4 bases, J shed 0 bases, and the junction held 7 bases outside the gene matches. CDR3 sequence (DNA): TGTGCCTGGAAAAGCGGGGGATCGTACCAAGAGACCCAGTACTTC. Encoded protein: CAWKSGGSYQETQYF.

The V gene is TRBV7-2, the J gene TRBJ1-4, with 7 bases matching TRBD1. There are 14 residues in the CDR3. Looked up from germline, CDR1 is SGHTA and CDR2 is FQGNSA. Unmatched junction bases numbered 0, after V lost 1 base and J lost 4 bases. CDR3 in amino acids: CASSLDRGNEKLFF. The CDR3 nucleotides are TGTGCCAGCAGCTTAGACAGGGGTAATGAAAAACTGTTTTTT.

The chain carries TRBV18 and TRBJ2-7, with 7 bases lining up with TRBD1. CDR1 and CDR2 (germline): KGHSH, LQKENI. The CDR3 covers 14 residues. V dropped 3 bases and J dropped 3; count of bases not matched to a gene: 5. The DNA of the CDR3 is TGTGCCAGCTCACCGGATGCAGGGGGCTACGAGCAGTACTTC. This sequence encodes CASSPDAGGYEQYF.

This clone has just one count. This chain links TRBV18 with TRBJ1-1, with D perhaps matching TRBD1 (6 bases). The CDR3 is 14 residues long. Germline lookup yields CDR1 KGHSH and CDR2 LQKENI. The V and J ends lost 2 bases and 6 bases respectively, with 13 bases between them. The CDR3 sequence: CASSPRSGAAEAFF. CDR3 sequence (DNA): TGTGCCAGCTCACCAAGATCGGGGGCGGCTGAAGCTTTCTTT.

The chain couples TRBV5-1 to TRBJ2-3, with D possibly TRBD2 on 6 matching bases. Germline-derived CDR1 and CDR2 are SGHRS and YFSETQ. This CDR3 has 15 amino acids. V was cut by 0 bases and J by 2 bases, with 10 bases left in between. CDR3 nucleotides: TGCGCCAGCAGCTTGGGCGGGGCGACCACAGATACGCAGTATTTT. Amino acid sequence: CASSLGGATTDTQYF.

The count of this clone is one. The rearrangement joins TRBV5-1 to TRBJ2-1; TRBD1 aligns across 10 bases. Per germline, CDR1 SGHRS and CDR2 YFSETQ. The CDR3 is 15 residues long. V lost 4 bases to trimming and J lost 3 bases; unmatched junction nucleotides: 4. CDR3 sequence: CASSEDRGFYNEQFF. DNA for the CDR3: TGCGCCAGCAGCGAGGACAGGGGGTTCTACAATGAGCAGTTCTTC.

The chain links TRBV5-4 to TRBJ2-4; possibly TRBD1 for D (5 bases). This CDR3 spans 15 amino acids. V lost 1 base and J lost 5, with 13 bases in between. Germline assignment: CDR1 SGHNT and CDR2 YYREEE (reference sequence). CDR3 bases: TGTGCCAGCAGCTTGACGGCAGGGATGGAAAACATTCAGTACTTC. This encodes CASSLTAGMENIQYF.

This clone was recorded once. V and J are TRBV7-6 and TRBJ1-1, with D uncertain. Germline V CDR1 and CDR2: SGHVS, FNYEAQ. This CDR3 has 13 amino acids. Trimming removed 2 bases from V and 7 bases from J, with 11 bases in between. The CDR3 loop reads CASSLTPKGEAFF. CDR3 in DNA: TGTGCCAGCAGCTTAACACCAAAGGGTGAAGCTTTCTTT.

This chain uses TRBV7-9 with TRBJ1-1; TRBD1 matches 8 bases. J gave up 1 base and V 2 bases, and 6 bases lay outside the gene matches. There are 16 residues in the CDR3. Germline V gene lookup returns CDR1 SEHNR and CDR2 FQNEAQ (reference sequence). The CDR3 protein is CASSLRLGQGNTEAFF. In DNA, the CDR3 is TGTGCCAGCAGCTTACGTCTCGGACAGGGGAACACTGAAGCTTTCTTT.

The J gene is TRBJ1-1, the V gene TRBV7-2; no reliable D call. Germline-derived CDR1 and CDR2 are SGHTA and FQGNSA. The CDR3 extends over 13 amino acids. Trimming pared 6 bases from V and 3 bases from J, leaving 11 bases between. The CDR3 is CASSWESDTEAFF. The CDR3 bases are TGTGCCAGCAGTTGGGAATCGGACACTGAAGCTTTCTTT. Together with reference TRBV7-2 and TRBJ1-1, the CDR3 gives the full variable domain: GAGVSQSPSNKVTEKGKDVELRCDPISGHTALYWYRQSLGQGLEFLIYFQGNSAPDKSGLPSDRFSAERTGGSVSTLTIQRTQQEDSAVYLCASSWESDTEAFFGQGTRLTVV.